A selection of T cell receptor beta chains follows, all from one sample in a study of T-cell reconstitution after alpha-beta-depleted transplantation in children. MiXCR, applied by TCRdb to the PCR reads, yields one record per CDR3 protein. This sample yields 580,000 or so distinct CDR3 sequences, of which 20% to 25% are seen a single time; 13% to 15% belongs to the top ten. This specimen consisted of PBMCs, mostly from graft donor cells, obtained 360 days after TCRalphabeta/CD19-depleted stem cell transplant. The receptors were gathered from a boy in the first two years of life who had a stem cell transplant for acute myeloid leukemia, so the T cells may come from the graft donor. CDR3s include the opening cysteine and the closing phenylalanine or tryptophan. A D gene is named only where the DNA matches it firmly. Clone size is given for some rows only: seen once, a few or many times, or a class if the clone is expanded.

V	D	J	size	CDR3	DNA
TRBV4-3	-	TRBJ2-7	-	CASSQAHSREGNEQYF	TGCGCCAGCAGCCAAGCCCATTCGAGAGAAGGGAACGAGCAGTACTTC
TRBV6-1	TRBD1	TRBJ1-1	-	CASTFDRDLGAFF	TGTGCCAGCACCTTCGACAGGGACCTCGGGGCTTTCTTT
TRBV20-1	-	TRBJ2-5	few	CSARDGDETQYF	TGCAGTGCTAGAGATGGAGATGAGACCCAGTACTTC
TRBV7-9	-	TRBJ2-7	few	CASSRGNPYEQYF	TGTGCCAGCTCCAGGGGAAATCCCTACGAGCAGTACTTC
TRBV7-2	TRBD1	TRBJ2-1	-	CASSVDRVLSNEQFF	TGTGCCAGCAGCGTCGACAGGGTTCTTTCTAATGAGCAGTTCTTC
TRBV7-3	-	TRBJ2-2	-	CASSLTGGLGTGELFF	TGTGCCAGCAGCTTAACGGGGGGCCTGGGCACCGGGGAGCTGTTTTTT
TRBV27	-	TRBJ2-1	few	CASTRIGGPGYNEQFF	TGTGCCAGCACTCGGATAGGGGGGCCAGGCTACAATGAGCAGTTCTTC
TRBV20-1	-	TRBJ1-1	few	CICSTADPEAFF	TGCATCTGTTCGACGGCCGACCCTGAAGCTTTCTTT
TRBV10-2	-	TRBJ2-1	-	CASTEQGNEQFF	TGCGCCAGCACCGAACAGGGCAATGAGCAGTTCTTC
TRBV29-1	-	TRBJ1-1	many	CSVEEAGEAFF	TGCAGCGTTGAGGAGGCAGGGGAAGCTTTCTTT
TRBV24-1	TRBD1	TRBJ2-3	-	CATSDTDRGHGDTQYF	TGTGCCACCAGTGATACGGACAGGGGGCATGGGGATACGCAGTATTTT
TRBV20-1	TRBD2	TRBJ2-2	few	CSARDRATGTSVGGELFF	TGCAGTGCTAGAGATCGAGCCACAGGGACTAGTGTCGGCGGGGAGCTGTTTTTT
TRBV12-3/TRBV12-4	-	TRBJ1-4	few	CASSLQGPEKLFF	TGTGCCAGCAGTCTTCAGGGCCCTGAAAAACTGTTTTTT
TRBV29-1	-	TRBJ2-2	-	CSVRGITGELFF	TGCAGCGTAAGAGGGATCACCGGGGAGCTGTTTTTT
TRBV4-1	TRBD1	TRBJ2-1	few	CASSQDPGGLEDNEQFF	TGCGCCAGCAGCCAAGATCCAGGGGGCCTAGAGGACAATGAGCAGTTCTTC
TRBV20-1	-	TRBJ2-4	many	CSARIGGAGNIQYF	TGCAGTGCTAGGATAGGGGGGGCCGGAAACATTCAGTACTTC
TRBV6-5	TRBD2	TRBJ2-1	-	CASSYRGSGVYYNEQFF	TGTGCCAGCAGTTACCGGGGTAGCGGGGTTTACTACAATGAGCAGTTCTTC
TRBV29-1	-	TRBJ1-2	few	CSAKSGVNYGYTF	TGCAGCGCAAAATCGGGGGTTAACTATGGCTACACCTTC
TRBV7-9	TRBD1	TRBJ2-3	many	CASSWDRAPTDTQYF	TGTGCCAGCAGCTGGGACAGGGCTCCCACAGATACGCAGTATTTT
TRBV20-1	TRBD2	TRBJ2-1	many	CSASYPSGNEQFF	TGCAGTGCTAGCTATCCTAGCGGAAATGAGCAGTTCTTC
TRBV9	-	TRBJ1-1	-	CASSGRQSEAFF	TGTGCCAGCAGCGGCAGACAGTCTGAAGCTTTCTTT
TRBV12-3/TRBV12-4	-	TRBJ2-7	many	CASQGVYEQYF	TGTGCCAGCCAGGGCGTCTACGAGCAGTACTTC
TRBV18	-	TRBJ1-2	few	CASSPLYDGYTF	TGTGCCAGCTCACCTTTATACGATGGCTACACCTTC
TRBV6-2/TRBV6-3	TRBD2	TRBJ2-2	few	CASSYSVISGTSYAVGELFF	TGTGCCAGCAGTTACTCCGTCATCTCCGGGACTAGTTATGCGGTCGGGGAGCTGTTTTTT
TRBV2	-	TRBJ1-5	-	CASSEWTEPQPQHF	TGTGCCAGCAGTGAGTGGACAGAGCCTCAGCCCCAGCATTTT
TRBV7-3	TRBD2	TRBJ2-1	-	CASSLNGGATYNEQFF	TGTGCCAGCAGCTTAAACGGGGGGGCTACCTACAATGAGCAGTTCTTC
TRBV7-2	-	TRBJ2-1	-	CASSLAPDISYNEQFF	TGTGCCAGCAGCTTAGCCCCTGACATCTCCTACAATGAGCAGTTCTTC